The 10 T cell receptor beta chains below all came from one sample that was sequenced in a study of Graves' ophthalmopathy and Graves' hyperthyroidism. Amplification from RNA transcripts yielded the TCR beta CDR3 regions. HTBI primers served in a first-round RT-PCR, which a second-round multiplex PCR followed. TCRdb re-called the multiplex PCR reads through MiXCR, storing one row per CDR3 protein. Of hundreds of thousands of distinct CDR3 sequences in the sample, approximately 21% are singletons; the top ten hold approximately 6.9%. The specimen sequenced was peripheral blood. The receptor set was obtained from a woman under 30 with stable Graves' hyperthyroidism. Some clones in this sample may be carry-over from other donors' samples.

The chain joins TRBV19 to TRBJ1-1; no reliable D call. The CDR3 is made up of 11 amino acids. CDR1 and CDR2 (germline): LNHDA, SQIVND (reference sequence). CDR3 sequence: CVTVGFTEAFF. The CDR3 bases are TGTGTTACGGTAGGATTCACTGAAGCTTTCTTT.

This clonotype has only a few counts. J is TRBJ2-6 and V is TRBV28; tentatively, D is TRBD1 (5 bases). CDR1 MDHEN and CDR2 SYDVKM come from the germline V gene. Between the trimmed V and J ends, which lost 3 bases and 0 bases, there was a span of 9 bases. The CDR3 is 16 residues long. The CDR3 protein is CASSFMTDSGANVLTF. The CDR3 region has the DNA TGTGCCAGCAGTTTCATGACAGACTCTGGGGCCAACGTCCTGACTTTC.

This clonotype has only a few counts. The CDR3 here is CASSWTALGSWEQYF. CDR3 in DNA: TGTGCCAGCAGCTGGACTGCTTTGGGGTCGTGGGAGCAGTACTTC. The chain couples TRBV28 to TRBJ2-7; the D gene is possibly TRBD2 (5 bases). V was trimmed by 6 bases and J by 7 bases, leaving 22 bases between them. Germline CDR1 MDHEN, CDR2 SYDVKM. This CDR3 has 15 residues.

This clonotype was observed many times. The genes are TRBV15 and TRBJ1-2; 7 nucleotides align to TRBD1. The CDR3 has 13 amino acids. From germline, CDR1 is LNHNV and CDR2 YYDKDF (reference sequence). Trimming took 5 bases from V and 4 from J; bases not matched to a gene: 4. The CDR3 is CATSLTGIYGYTF. CDR3 DNA sequence: TGTGCCACCAGCCTGACAGGGATCTATGGCTACACCTTC.

This clonotype was counted ten times or more. The chain links TRBV2 to TRBJ1-1, with D possibly TRBD1 on 6 matching bases. The V end was cut by 5 bases, the J end by 4 bases, with 11 bases between. This CDR3 has 13 residues. CDR1 and CDR2 from the germline V gene are SNHLY and FYNNEI. The CDR3 region has the DNA TGTGCCAGCAGTTACACAGGGATCACTGAAGCTTTCTTT. Translated: CASSYTGITEAFF.

This clonotype was observed many times. The chain recombines TRBV9 with TRBJ1-5; 9 positions agree with TRBD1. Germline V gives CDR1 SGDLS, CDR2 YYNGEE. The CDR3 length is 15 residues. The V and J ends lost 0 bases and 4 bases, in that order; junction bases with no gene match: 2. The CDR3 DNA is TGTGCCAGCAGCGTAGGGACAGGGGATAATCAGCCCCAGCATTTT. It specifies CASSVGTGDNQPQHF. The entire variable domain, with the rest obtained from reference TRBV9 and TRBJ1-5, is as follows: DSGVTQTPKHLITATGQRVTLRCSPRSGDLSVYWYQQSLDQGLQFLIQYYNGEERAKGNILERFSAQQFPDLHSELNLSSLELGDSALYFCASSVGTGDNQPQHFGDGTRLSIL.

The chain joins TRBV30 to TRBJ1-2, with D unclear. V lost 0 bases to trimming and J lost 0 bases, with 5 bases between them. Germline CDR1 reads GTSNPN; CDR2 reads SVGIG (reference sequence). The CDR3 is 13 amino acids. The CDR3 loop reads CAWSVSPNYGYTF. In DNA, the CDR3 is TGTGCCTGGAGTGTCAGCCCTAACTATGGCTACACCTTC.

This clonotype was detected many times. The CDR3 reads CASSPGPENYEQYF. The CDR3 DNA reads TGTGCCAGCAGCCCGGGGCCGGAGAACTACGAGCAGTACTTC. The rearrangement uses TRBV7-9 and TRBJ2-7, with D perhaps given as TRBD1 or TRBD2 (5 bases each). CDR1 and CDR2 from the germline V gene are SEHNR and FQNEAQ (reference sequence). Trimming stripped 5 bases from V and 3 bases from J, with 14 bases between. The CDR3 contains 14 residues.

Ten or more counts support this clonotype. The rearrangement uses TRBV6-5 and TRBJ1-5; D remains ambiguous. The CDR3 is made up of 13 amino acids. V was trimmed by 2 bases and J by 6 bases, leaving 8 bases between them. Germline loops: CDR1 MNHEY, CDR2 SVGAGI. The DNA for the CDR3 is TGTGCCAGCAGTTACCCCTTGAGTCAGCCCCAGCATTTT. Protein product: CASSYPLSQPQHF.

This clonotype has ten or more counts. This chain links TRBV12-3 or TRBV12-4 with TRBJ1-5; possible D gene TRBD1, 5 bases. The CDR3 has 16 amino acids. The V and J ends lost 7 bases and 7 bases respectively, with 23 bases between them. CDR3 in DNA: TGTGCCAGCACCCCGGGGTGGGACGGAGGGATCCAGCCCCAGCATTTT. Protein sequence: CASTPGWDGGIQPQHF.